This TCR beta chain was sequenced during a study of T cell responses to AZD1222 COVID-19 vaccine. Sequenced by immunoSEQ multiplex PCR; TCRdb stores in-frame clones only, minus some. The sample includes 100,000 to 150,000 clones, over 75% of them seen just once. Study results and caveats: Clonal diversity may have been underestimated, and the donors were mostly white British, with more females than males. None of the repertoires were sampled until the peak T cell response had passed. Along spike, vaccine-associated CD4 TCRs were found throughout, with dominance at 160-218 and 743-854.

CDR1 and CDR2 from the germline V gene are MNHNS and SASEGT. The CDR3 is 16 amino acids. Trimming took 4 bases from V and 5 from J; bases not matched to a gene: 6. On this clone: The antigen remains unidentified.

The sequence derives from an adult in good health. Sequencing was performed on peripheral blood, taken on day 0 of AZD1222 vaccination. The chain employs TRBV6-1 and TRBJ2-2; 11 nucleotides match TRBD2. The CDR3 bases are TGTGCCAGCAGTGCCCAACTAGCGGGAGTGACCGGGGAGCTGTTTTTT. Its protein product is CASSAQLAGVTGELFF.